The 13 T cell receptor beta chains given below trace back to one sample, sequenced in a study of metastatic and nonmetastatic thyroid tumors. TCRdb re-called clones from the PCR reads using MiXCR. The sample lists some 20,000 clones; about 24% were seen once. Thyroid surgery had not been preceded by any treatment in any patient. Source material: tumor tissue. These TCRs come from a female donor with papillary thyroid cancer or a benign thyroid nodule (not recorded which). Some clones in this sample may be carry-over from other donors' samples.

By frequency in the sample, this clone is medium-sized. V is TRBV5-1 and J is TRBJ1-2; a weak D match, TRBD1 (5 bases). From germline, CDR1 is SGHRS and CDR2 YFSETQ. This CDR3 is 13 amino acids long. Deletions cut 4 bases from V and 4 bases from J, with 11 bases between. CDR3 in amino acids: CASSPGHPYGYTF. CDR3 DNA sequence: TGCGCCAGCAGCCCAGGACACCCCTATGGCTACACCTTC.

The J gene is TRBJ2-7, the V gene TRBV7-2; the D call may be TRBD1 or TRBD2 (5 bases each). V was pared by 5 bases and J by 3 bases, with 11 bases between. This CDR3 spans 13 amino acids. CDR1 SGHTA and CDR2 FQGNSA come from the germline V gene. CDR3 coding DNA: TGTGCCAGCAGCCCGGGGCGTGACTACGAGCAGTACTTC. Protein sequence: CASSPGRDYEQYF.

The chain is built from TRBV11-2 and TRBJ2-1, with no clear D. The CDR3 is 14 residues long. V was shortened by 6 bases and J by 1 base, with 10 bases between the two germline ends. The germline V gene encodes CDR1 SGHAT and CDR2 FQNNGV. The CDR3 nucleotides are TGTGCCAGCAGTCGGGTGATGTCCTACAATGAGCAGTTCTTC. Protein product: CASSRVMSYNEQFF.

The chain is built from TRBV18 and TRBJ2-7, with 8 bases that match TRBD1. From germline, CDR1 is KGHSH and CDR2 LQKENI. Trimming cost V 3 bases and J 0 bases; bases outside gene matches: 1. CDR3 length: 14 residues. DNA of the CDR3: TGTGCCAGCTCACCGGACAGGGCCTCCTACGAGCAGTACTTC. Protein: CASSPDRASYEQYF.

The table lists this clone with many counts. The gene calls are TRBV13 and TRBJ2-2; D is perhaps TRBD1 (6 bases). CDR3 length equals 13 residues. Germline V lookup: CDR1 PRHDT, CDR2 FYEKMQ (reference sequence). Between the trimmed V and J ends, which lost 5 bases and 5 bases, there was a span of 9 bases. CDR3 DNA: TGTGCCAGCAGCATACAGGGAACCGGGGAGCTGTTTTTT. Its translation: CASSIQGTGELFF.

Many counts were recorded for this clone. The chain links TRBV9 to TRBJ2-1; TRBD2 matches 11 bases. V shed 1 base, J shed 14 bases, and the junction held 11 bases outside the gene matches. The CDR3 loop spans 15 amino acids. Per germline, CDR1 SGDLS and CDR2 YYNGEE. The CDR3 is CASSVQVAGGPTKFF. The CDR3 bases are TGTGCCAGCAGCGTACAGGTAGCGGGAGGGCCTACGAAGTTCTTC.

There are many counts of this clone. The rearrangement links TRBV12-3 or TRBV12-4 to TRBJ2-2, with 9 bases fitting TRBD2. V shed 2 bases and J 5 bases; nucleotides not matched to a gene: 12. The CDR3 has 18 residues. The CDR3 nucleotides read TGTGCCAGCAGTTTATCGTCCCTAGCGGGAAATATTACCGGGGAGCTGTTTTTT. It encodes CASSLSSLAGNITGELFF.

The rearrangement links TRBV5-4 to TRBJ1-2; maybe TRBD1 (6 bases). Trimming shortened V by 0 bases and J by 5 bases, and 14 bases separated the two germline ends. Germline V gene lookup returns CDR1 SGHNT and CDR2 YYREEE (reference sequence). The CDR3 contains 15 residues. The CDR3 spells CASSLDQGMGYGYTF. For the CDR3, the DNA is TGTGCCAGCAGCTTGGACCAGGGGATGGGGTATGGCTACACCTTC. Supplemented by reference TRBV5-4 and TRBJ1-2, the full variable domain reads ETGVTQSPTHLIKTRGQQVTLRCSSQSGHNTVSWYQQALGQGPQFIFQYYREEENGRGNFPPRFSGLQFPNYSSELNVNALELDDSALYLCASSLDQGMGYGYTFGSGTRLTVV.

By share, this clone ranks as medium-sized (0.01 to 0.1%). The chain couples TRBV12-3 or TRBV12-4 to TRBJ1-1; the D gene is possibly TRBD1 (6 bases). The CDR3 has 15 amino acids. V was shortened by 5 bases and J by 1 base, with 14 bases between the two germline ends. The CDR3 is CASSPGVPRNTEAFF. For the CDR3, the DNA is TGTGCCAGCAGTCCAGGGGTACCACGGAACACTGAAGCTTTCTTT.

The genes are TRBV20-1 and TRBJ2-7; TRBD1 is a possible D gene (7 bases). Per the germline V gene, CDR1 is DFQATT and CDR2 is SNEGSKA (reference sequence). Trimming shortened V by 6 bases and J by 0 bases, and 12 bases separated the two germline ends. CDR3 length equals 13 residues. The CDR3 region has the DNA TGCAGTGCGAGGAGGGGGCTCTCCTACGAGCAGTACTTC. Translating gives CSARRGLSYEQYF.

The rearrangement joins TRBV5-1 to TRBJ1-2; 7 bases align to TRBD1. The germline V gene encodes CDR1 SGHRS and CDR2 YFSETQ. The CDR3 is made up of 13 amino acids. Losses at the gene ends were 4 bases for V and 3 bases for J; bases not matched to a gene: 3. CDR3 DNA sequence: TGCGCCAGCAGCGAGCAGGGGGACTATGGCTACACCTTC. Translating it yields CASSEQGDYGYTF.

This clone has at least ten counts. The DNA of the CDR3 is TGTGCCAGCAGTGTTTCCTTATTAGCGGGAGCTGGAGATACGCAGTATTTT. Translated, it gives CASSVSLLAGAGDTQYF. V gene TRBV25-1 combines with J gene TRBJ2-3; 9 bases agree with TRBD2. V shed 4 bases and J 5 bases; nucleotides not matched to a gene: 13. Germline V gene lookup returns CDR1 MGHDK and CDR2 SYGVNS. The length of the CDR3 is 17 residues.

This clone is medium-sized (0.01 to 0.1%) in the sample. This chain uses TRBV7-9 with TRBJ2-1, with 9 bases that match TRBD1. The CDR3 is made up of 16 amino acids. The germline V gene has CDR1 SEHNR and CDR2 FQNEAQ (reference sequence). The J segment lost 4 bases and the V segment lost 5 bases, leaving 9 bases of the junction unmatched. Here the CDR3 DNA reads TGTGCCAGCAGCCCCATTTTCGGGACAGGGTACAATGAGCAGTTCTTC. Its protein is CASSPIFGTGYNEQFF.